This TCR beta chain was sequenced for a study of PD-L1 blockade in urothelial cancer. Study-wide context: There were a median of about 150,000 T cells in blood samples.

The data were produced by immunoSEQ multiplex PCR, yet TCRdb's version contains in-frame clones alone and is incomplete. This sample has approximately 100,000 clones, with 91% found just once. Regarding this clone: Its matching antigen is unknown.

From germline, CDR1 is SEHNR and CDR2 FQNEAQ (reference sequence). There are 14 residues in the CDR3. Trimming stripped 3 bases from V and 4 bases from J, with 13 bases between. Notes on the study in general: At 3 weeks on treatment, tumor-associated clones expanded more with durable benefit.

The receptor's source is a woman at least 80 years old with urothelial cancer. The chain has TRBV7-9 and TRBJ2-7; TRBD2 is a possible D gene (6 bases). The starting material was PBMCs, obtained around atezolizumab (anti-PD-L1) treatment. CDR3: CASSFGEATYEQYF. CDR3 DNA: TGTGCCAGCAGCTTCGGGGAGGCGACATACGAGCAGTACTTC.